Listed here are 11 T cell receptor beta chains from one sample, sequenced in a study of vaccination effects on CD4 cells after COVID-19 (dated by TCRdb to between 2021 and 2022). In the ViraFEST assay, PBMC were stimulated with viral peptide pools, and antigen-specific CD4+ T cell clonotypes were then identified by expansion using TCR sequencing. After more than nine days of culture, CD4+ T cells were isolated with the EasySep CD4+ T cell isolation kit. The absence of prior SARS-CoV-2 infection in healthy vaccine recipients was confirmed by negative nucleocapsid antibodies before and after vaccination. The library was made by the immunoSEQ multiplex PCR assay. This immuneACCESS table, as held by TCRdb, lists in-frame sequences with V and J called but not all clones. Of the missing ones, under half trace to an unresolved V gene in checked studies; the others have no known cause. For this sample the table gives about 73,000 clones, of which approximately 72% were detected only once. The top ten clones comprise less than 3% of the sample.

Their antigens are not known. The source was CD4+ T cells from PBMCs cultured with HCoV-NL63 spike peptides, collected before COVID-19 vaccination. The sample's cell subset or site, from its label and the paper: HCoV-NL63 spike overlapping peptide pool stimulation. These receptors originate from a human donor who received a COVID-19 vaccine.

The V gene is TRBV5-1, the J gene TRBJ2-3; 8 bases are shared with TRBD1. Germline V gene data show CDR1 as SGHRS and CDR2 as YFSETQ. Trimming removed 4 bases from V and 2 bases from J; junction bases left unmatched: 18. This CDR3 comprises 19 residues. DNA for the CDR3: TGCGCCAGCAGCACCTCGGACAGGGTAGGGACGGCTGCCACAGATACGCAGTATTTT. This translates into CASSTSDRVGTAATDTQYF.

The chain uses TRBV6-5 and TRBJ2-7, with D possibly TRBD2 on 6 matching bases. V was trimmed by 7 bases and J by 7 bases, leaving 23 bases between them. Germline loops: CDR1 MNHEY, CDR2 SVGAGI. The CDR3 has 15 residues. Here the CDR3 reads CASMLGGTQQREQYV. In DNA, the CDR3 is TGTGCCAGCATGTTGGGCGGGACCCAACAGCGGGAGCAGTACGTC.

The J gene is TRBJ2-3, the V gene TRBV6-5, with 9 bases aligning to TRBD1. The CDR3 is 14 amino acids. Germline lookup yields CDR1 MNHEY and CDR2 SVGAGI. V lost 6 bases, J lost 9 bases, and 10 bases stayed unmatched. DNA of the CDR3: TGTGCCAGCAGCGAGGGGACAGGGTCGGGAACGCAGTATTTT. Protein sequence: CASSEGTGSGTQYF.

The rearrangement joins TRBV9 to TRBJ2-1, with D perhaps matching TRBD1 or TRBD2 (6 bases each). The V end was cut by 6 bases, the J end by 6 bases, with 16 bases between. Germline values: CDR1 SGDLS, CDR2 YYNGEE. This CDR3 spans 14 amino acids. As DNA, the CDR3 is TGTGCCAGCACCCGGGGGCAACTGGGCAATGAGCAGTTCTTC. It translates to CASTRGQLGNEQFF.

The chain combines TRBV5-4 with TRBJ2-5; D unresolved. CDR1 is SGHNT and CDR2 is YYREEE in the germline V gene (reference sequence). The CDR3 covers 11 residues. Trimming cost V 9 bases and J 3 bases, with 9 bases left between them. This CDR3 is CATPCEETQYF. CDR3 in DNA: TGTGCCACCCCGTGCGAAGAGACCCAGTACTTC.

The gene calls are TRBV25-1 and TRBJ1-3; 7 bases are a match to TRBD1. V was pared by 1 base and J by 0 bases, with 6 bases of the junction left unmatched. Germline CDR1 is MGHDK and CDR2 is SYGVNS. The length of the CDR3 is 17 residues. For the CDR3, the DNA is TGTGCCAGCAGTGAATTTACAGGGGCACTCTCTGGAAACACCATATATTTT. Its protein product is CASSEFTGALSGNTIYF.

The V and J genes are TRBV5-1 and TRBJ2-1, with D uncertain. Per germline, CDR1 SGHRS and CDR2 YFSETQ. The CDR3 length is 13 residues. The V end lost 9 bases, the J end lost 8 bases, and 18 bases lay between the germline ends. CDR3 sequence reads: CATTGQPRDEQFF. The CDR3 nucleotides are TGCGCCACCACGGGCCAACCTCGAGATGAGCAGTTCTTC.

This chain uses TRBV7-9 with TRBJ2-7, with 8 bases matching TRBD1. V lost 5 bases, J lost 4 bases, and 4 bases stayed unmatched. The CDR3 has 13 residues. Germline loops: CDR1 SEHNR, CDR2 FQNEAQ (reference sequence). The CDR3 nucleotides read TGTGCCAGCAGCCGGGACAGGACGTACGAGCAGTACGTC. Amino acids: CASSRDRTYEQYV.

The chain joins TRBV9 to TRBJ2-3; no clear D gene. Germline V gives CDR1 SGDLS, CDR2 YYNGEE. The V end lost 2 bases, the J end lost 4 bases, and 11 bases lay between the germline ends. The CDR3 has 14 amino acids. Written as DNA, the CDR3 is TGTGCCAGCAGCGTGGCGACACTTGCAGATACGCAGTATTTT. Its protein is CASSVATLADTQYF.

This clone was picked up a small number of times. CDR3 in amino acids: CASSTGVGTDTQYF. The CDR3 bases are TGTGCCAGCAGCACAGGGGTAGGCACAGATACGCAGTATTTT. The gene calls are TRBV5-4 and TRBJ2-3, with 7 bases identical to TRBD1. The trim removed 4 bases at V and 1 base at J, leaving 3 bases unmatched. The CDR3 is 14 residues long. CDR1 and CDR2 (germline): SGHNT, YYREEE (reference sequence).

The rearrangement joins TRBV4-1 to TRBJ2-7; 7 positions agree with TRBD1. The V gene's germline CDR1 is MGHRA and CDR2 YSYEKL. Unmatched junction bases numbered 9, after V lost 0 bases and J lost 4 bases. The CDR3 is 16 residues long. The DNA for the CDR3 is TGCGCCAGCAGCCAAGACGACCGAAACAGGGGTTACGAGCAGTACGTC. Its translation: CASSQDDRNRGYEQYV.